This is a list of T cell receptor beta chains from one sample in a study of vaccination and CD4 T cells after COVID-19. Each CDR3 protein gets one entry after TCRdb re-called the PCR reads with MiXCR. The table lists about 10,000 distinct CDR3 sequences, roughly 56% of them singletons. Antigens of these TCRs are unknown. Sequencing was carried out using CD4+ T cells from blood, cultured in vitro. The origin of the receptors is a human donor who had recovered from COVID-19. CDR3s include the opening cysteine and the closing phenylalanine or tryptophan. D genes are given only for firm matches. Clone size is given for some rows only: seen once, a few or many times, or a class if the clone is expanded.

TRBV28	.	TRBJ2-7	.	CASSSRPPRLSYEQYF	TGTGCCAGCAGTTCTAGACCCCCTAGGTTATCCTACGAGCAGTACTTC
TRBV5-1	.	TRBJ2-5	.	CASNLGGGGQETQYF	TGCGCCAGCAACCTCGGAGGGGGGGGGCAAGAGACCCAGTACTTC
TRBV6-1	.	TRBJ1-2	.	CASRSHYGYTF	TGTGCCAGCAGGAGCCACTATGGCTACACCTTC
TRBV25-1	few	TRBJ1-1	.	CASSEGGGRNTEAFF	TGTGCCAGCAGTGAAGGCGGGGGCAGAAACACTGAAGCTTTCTTT
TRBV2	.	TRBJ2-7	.	CASSITETAYEQYF	TGTGCCAGCAGTATAACAGAGACGGCCTACGAGCAGTACTTC
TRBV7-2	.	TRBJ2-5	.	CASSHVGGWETQYF	TGTGCCAGCAGCCACGTGGGGGGTTGGGAGACCCAGTACTTC
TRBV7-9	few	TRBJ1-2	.	CASSLSPSGYTF	TGTGCCAGCAGCTTATCTCCTAGTGGCTACACCTTC
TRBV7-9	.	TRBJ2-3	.	CASSLGLSTGRSRSTDTQYF	TGTGCCAGCAGCTTAGGCTTATCGACAGGCCGGTCCCGGAGCACAGATACGCAGTATTTT
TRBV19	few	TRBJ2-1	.	CASSPIESSYNEQFF	TGTGCCAGTAGTCCCATCGAGTCCTCCTACAATGAGCAGTTCTTC
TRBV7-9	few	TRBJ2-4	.	CASSPLGRAWNIQYF	TGTGCCAGCAGCCCCCTGGGTAGGGCGTGGAACATTCAGTACTTC
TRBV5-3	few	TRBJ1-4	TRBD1	CARSLTGTGRNEKLFF	TGTGCCAGAAGCTTAACCGGGACAGGGCGTAATGAAAAACTGTTTTTT
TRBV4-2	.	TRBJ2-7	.	CASSQEGTRGPYEQYF	TGTGCCAGCAGCCAAGAAGGGACTAGGGGGCCCTACGAGCAGTACTTC
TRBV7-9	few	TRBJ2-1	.	CASSLGLVDNEQFF	TGTGCCAGCAGCTTGGGGTTAGTAGACAATGAGCAGTTCTTC
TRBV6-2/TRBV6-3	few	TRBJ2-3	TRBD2	CASRRTSYHTQYF	TGTGCCAGCAGGAGGACTAGTTACCATACGCAGTATTTT
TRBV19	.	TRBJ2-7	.	CASSIGTGTYEQYF	TGTGCCAGTAGTATCGGGACGGGAACCTACGAGCAGTACTTC
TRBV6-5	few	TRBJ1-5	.	CASSSGSNQPQHF	TGTGCCAGCAGTTCTGGTAGCAATCAGCCCCAGCATTTT
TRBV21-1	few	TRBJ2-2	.	CASSKNLWRGRNTGELFF	TGTGCCAGCAGCAAAAACCTATGGAGGGGGAGGAACACCGGGGAGCTGTTTTTT
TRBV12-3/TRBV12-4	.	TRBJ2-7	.	CASSRSRVGYEQYF	TGTGCCAGCAGCCGGTCTAGAGTTGGGTACGAGCAGTACTTC
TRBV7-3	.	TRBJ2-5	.	CASSLTRVQETQYF	TGTGCCAGCAGCTTAACGAGAGTCCAAGAGACCCAGTACTTC
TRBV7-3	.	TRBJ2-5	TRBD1	CASSSDSGGPQYF	TGTGCCAGCAGCTCGGACTCAGGGGGACCCCAGTACTTC
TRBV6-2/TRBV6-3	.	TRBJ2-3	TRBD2	CASTGPSGDTDTQYF	TGTGCCAGCACTGGTCCTAGCGGAGACACAGATACGCAGTATTTT
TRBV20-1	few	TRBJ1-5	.	CSARANARGNQPQHF	TGCAGTGCTAGAGCTAACGCAAGGGGCAATCAGCCCCAGCATTTT
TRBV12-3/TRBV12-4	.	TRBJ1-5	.	CASSFRRGDQPQHF	TGTGCCAGCAGTTTTCGGCGAGGCGATCAGCCCCAGCATTTT
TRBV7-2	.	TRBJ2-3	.	CASSFVADTQYF	TGTGCCAGCAGCTTTGTCGCAGATACGCAGTATTTT
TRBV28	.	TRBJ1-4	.	CASSFVGANEKLFF	TGTGCCAGCAGTTTTGTGGGTGCTAATGAAAAACTGTTTTTT